Sequencing of this TCR beta chain was carried out in a study of T cell responses to AZD1222 COVID-19 vaccine. Study-level points and caveats: Regions left unmutated in variants are reportedly the target of nearly half of spike-specific TCRs. Spike-specific TCR breadth and depth rose after two AZD1222 doses.

Worth noting for this clone: The antigen remains unidentified.

Sequencing used immunoSEQ multiplex PCR; TCRdb keeps in-frame clones, though not all of them. The data contain about 96,000 clones, 85% to 90% of them singletons. This CDR3 comprises 11 residues. V lost 4 bases, J lost 5 bases, and 5 bases lay in between. The germline V gene encodes CDR1 MNHEY and CDR2 SMNVEV (reference sequence). This specimen consisted of peripheral blood, obtained on day 0 of AZD1222 vaccination. This sequence originates from an adult in good health. The rearrangement joins TRBV27 to TRBJ1-2; maybe TRBD1 (5 bases). The CDR3 loop is CASSSGYGYTF. The DNA for the CDR3 is TGTGCCAGCAGTTCAGGGTATGGCTACACCTTC.